This record covers a single T cell receptor (beta chain). Its antigen is not yet known. No base qualities exist here, and no much larger clone lies one base off it. The data belong to a study of T cell repertoires in cytomegalovirus infection (dated by TCRdb to the late 2010s). Context from the whole study: The peptide stimulations were aimed at well-studied HLA-B-restricted epitopes as well as recently identified HLA-C-restricted CMV epitopes, whose presentation resists viral immunomodulation. Donor HLA type was relevant to the analysis, because carriage of CMV infection together with the matching HLA type was indicated by public TCR beta signatures. Study-wide findings and limitations: In both this cohort and an independent roughly 400-donor cohort, the cumulative frequency of public TCR beta family members distinguished carriers of CMV infection plus the relevant HLA type. In the ex vivo response, HLA-C-restricted CMV-specific TCR beta clonotypes were dominant, and in two of eight donors the single most frequent clonotype came from this HLA-C-restricted group.

In light of the paper, this sample's treatment or condition label describes: in vitro stimulation with specific CMV peptide epitopes to enrich CMV-specific T cells. From a lookup of the germline V gene (reference sequence), CDR1 and CDR2 are MNHEY and SMNVEV. From its cysteine to its phenylalanine, the CDR3 spans 13 amino acids. The CDR3 DNA has 39 bases and is translated from base 1. The V end loses 6 bases and the J end loses 6 bases, and a stretch of 15 bases separates them. The data were produced on an Illumina HiSeq 1500. TCRdb trimmed public reads at Q25 via fastp, called clones via MiXCR and kept in-frame beta chains. Each CDR3 protein appears once, grouped with its most common genes and DNA. The sample records roughly 700,000 distinct CDR3 sequences, around 35% of which are singletons. The ten largest clones add up to roughly 18% of the sample.

This sequence was found in a human donor in good health (CMV status not recorded). Some clones in this sample may be carry-over from other donors' samples. The sequence is built from TRBV27 and TRBJ2-7; no D gene can be assigned with confidence. This specimen was cultured PBMCs, taken from culture after CMV antigen stimulation. Here is the DNA: TGTGCCAGCAGAAATGGCCTATTCTCCGAGCAGTACTTC. Its coded protein is CASRNGLFSEQYF.